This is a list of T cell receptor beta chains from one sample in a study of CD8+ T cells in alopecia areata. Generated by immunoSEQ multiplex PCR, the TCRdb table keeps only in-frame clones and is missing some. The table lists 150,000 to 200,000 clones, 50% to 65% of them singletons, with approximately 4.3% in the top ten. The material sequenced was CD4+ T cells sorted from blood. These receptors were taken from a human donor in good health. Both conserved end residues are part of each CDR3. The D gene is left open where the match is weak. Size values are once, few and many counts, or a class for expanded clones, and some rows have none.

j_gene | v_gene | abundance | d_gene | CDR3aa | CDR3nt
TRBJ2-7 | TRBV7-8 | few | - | CASSLLRRDEQYF | TGTGCCAGCAGCCTCCTCCGCAGGGACGAGCAGTACTTC
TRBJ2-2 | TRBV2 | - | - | CASSEGIDTGELFF | TGTGCCAGCAGTGAGGGCATAGACACCGGGGAGCTGTTTTTT
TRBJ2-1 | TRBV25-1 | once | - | CASSGVKVRVSYNEQFF | TGTGCCAGCAGTGGTGTTAAAGTGCGGGTCTCCTACAATGAGCAGTTCTTC
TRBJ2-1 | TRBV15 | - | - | CATGTSYNEQFF | TGTGCCACCGGGACGTCCTACAATGAGCAGTTCTTC
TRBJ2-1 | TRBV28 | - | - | CASGTGPTNEQFF | TGTGCCAGCGGAACAGGGCCCACCAATGAGCAGTTCTTC
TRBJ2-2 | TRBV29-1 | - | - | CSVWDPRGPGELFF | TGCAGCGTTTGGGACCCGAGGGGACCCGGGGAGCTGTTTTTT
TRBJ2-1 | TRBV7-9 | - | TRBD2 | CASSPSGTSGLYNEQFF | TGTGCCAGCAGCCCGTCCGGGACTAGCGGGCTCTACAATGAGCAGTTCTTC
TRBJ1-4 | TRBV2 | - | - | CASRGQGEKLFF | TGTGCCAGTCGTGGGCAGGGCGAAAAACTGTTTTTT
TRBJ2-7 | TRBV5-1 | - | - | CASSLYPSEQYF | TGCGCCAGCAGCTTATACCCTTCCGAGCAGTACTTC
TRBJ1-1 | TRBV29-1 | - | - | CSVVGGSRTEAFF | TGCAGCGTTGTCGGGGGTTCTAGGACTGAAGCTTTCTTT
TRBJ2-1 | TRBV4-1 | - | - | CASSQVGGRSGNEQFF | TGCGCCAGCAGCCAAGTCGGGGGAAGAAGTGGGAATGAGCAGTTCTTC
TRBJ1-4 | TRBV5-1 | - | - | CASQHPGGEKLFF | TGCGCCAGCCAACACCCTGGAGGGGAAAAACTGTTTTTT
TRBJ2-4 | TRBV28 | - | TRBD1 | CASSSRTGSGKNIQYF | TGTGCCAGCAGTTCCCGGACAGGCAGTGGCAAAAACATTCAGTACTTC
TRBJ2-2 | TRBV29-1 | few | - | CSSVGPNTGELFF | TGCAGCTCGGTGGGTCCCAACACCGGGGAGCTGTTTTTT
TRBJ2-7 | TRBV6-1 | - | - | CASSWEPVAYEQYF | TGTGCCAGCTCTTGGGAGCCGGTGGCCTACGAGCAGTACTTC
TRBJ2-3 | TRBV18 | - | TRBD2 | CASSTASGSTDTQYF | TGTGCCAGCTCAACCGCTAGCGGGAGCACAGATACGCAGTATTTT
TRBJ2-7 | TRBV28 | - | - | CASSSPASSSYEQYF | TGTGCCAGCAGTTCCCCGGCGTCTTCCTCCTACGAGCAGTACTTC
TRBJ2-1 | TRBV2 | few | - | CAGGAAEQFF | TGTGCCGGCGGGGCTGCTGAGCAGTTCTTC
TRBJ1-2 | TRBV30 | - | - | CASGRTDRGYTF | TGTGCCTCGGGGCGGACGGACAGAGGCTACACCTTC
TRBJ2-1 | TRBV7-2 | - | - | CASSLGGESSYNEQFF | TGTGCCAGCAGCTTAGGAGGGGAGAGCTCCTACAATGAGCAGTTCTTC
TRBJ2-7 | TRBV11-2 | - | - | CASRQSRDGAYEQYF | TGTGCCAGCAGGCAGTCTAGGGACGGCGCCTACGAGCAGTACTTC
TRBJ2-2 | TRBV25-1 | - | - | CASSGRGELFF | TGTGCCAGCAGTGGTAGGGGGGAGCTGTTTTTT
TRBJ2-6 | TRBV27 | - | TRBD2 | CASSLKGLRLAGGGANVLTF | TGTGCCAGCAGTTTAAAGGGCTTGCGACTAGCGGGAGGTGGGGCCAACGTCCTGACTTTC
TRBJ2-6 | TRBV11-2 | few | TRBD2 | CASTLAGTGANVLTF | TGTGCCAGCACCTTAGCGGGTACCGGGGCCAACGTCCTGACTTTC
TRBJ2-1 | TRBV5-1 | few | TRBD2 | CASSSRTSGRARYNEQFF | TGCGCCAGCAGCTCCCGGACTAGCGGGAGGGCCAGGTACAATGAGCAGTTCTTC
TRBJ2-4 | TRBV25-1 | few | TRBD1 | CASSRQGSVDIQYF | TGTGCCAGCAGCAGACAGGGGTCGGTGGACATTCAGTACTTC
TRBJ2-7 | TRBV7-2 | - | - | CASSLSGEMREQYF | TGTGCCAGCAGCTTATCAGGGGAGATGCGCGAGCAGTACTTC
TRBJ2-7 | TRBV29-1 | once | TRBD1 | CSVEGTGTYEQYF | TGCAGCGTTGAAGGGACAGGGACCTACGAGCAGTACTTC
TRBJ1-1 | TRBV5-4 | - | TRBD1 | CASSRDRGSEAFF | TGTGCCAGCAGCCGGGACAGAGGCTCGGAAGCTTTCTTT
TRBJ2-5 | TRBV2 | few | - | CASRADSGETQYF | TGTGCCAGCAGGGCGGACAGTGGCGAGACCCAGTACTTC
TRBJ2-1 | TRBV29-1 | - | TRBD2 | CSVGGTLSGRGQAHEQFF | TGCAGCGTTGGCGGTACCCTTAGCGGGAGGGGGCAGGCCCATGAGCAGTTCTTC
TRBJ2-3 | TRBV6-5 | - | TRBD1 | CASKGQVIDTQYF | TGTGCCAGCAAGGGACAGGTGATAGATACGCAGTATTTT
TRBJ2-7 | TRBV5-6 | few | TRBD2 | CASSSERGAYEQYF | TGTGCCAGCAGCTCCGAGCGGGGGGCCTACGAGCAGTACTTC
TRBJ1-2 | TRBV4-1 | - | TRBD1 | CASSSPTGRVNGYTF | TGCGCCAGCAGCTCTCCGACAGGGAGGGTTAATGGCTACACCTTC
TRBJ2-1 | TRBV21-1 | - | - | CATWRDGSYNEQFF | TGTGCCACCTGGAGGGACGGCTCCTACAATGAGCAGTTCTTC
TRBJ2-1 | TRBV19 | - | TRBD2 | CASSVGREQFF | TGTGCCAGTAGTGTCGGGAGGGAGCAGTTCTTC
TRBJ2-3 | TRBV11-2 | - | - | CASSRRRLDTDTQYF | TGTGCCAGCAGCCGCCGTCGTTTAGACACAGATACGCAGTATTTT
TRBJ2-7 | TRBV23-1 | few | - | CASSHYWGSYEQYF | TGCGCCAGCAGTCATTACTGGGGTTCCTACGAGCAGTACTTC
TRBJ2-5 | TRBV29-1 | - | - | CSVLGLTTRETQYF | TGCAGCGTTCTGGGCCTCACGACTCGGGAGACCCAGTACTTC
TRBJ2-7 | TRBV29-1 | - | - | CSVREAYEQYF | TGCAGCGTTCGGGAAGCCTACGAGCAGTACTTC
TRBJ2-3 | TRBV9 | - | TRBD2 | CASSARTSGKSTDTQYF | TGTGCCAGCAGCGCACGGACTAGCGGAAAGAGCACAGATACGCAGTATTTT
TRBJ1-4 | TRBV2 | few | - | CASQGVTNEKLFF | TGTGCCAGCCAGGGTGTCACTAATGAAAAACTGTTTTTT
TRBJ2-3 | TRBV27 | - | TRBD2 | CASSLTSGSTDTQYF | TGTGCCAGCAGTCTCACTAGCGGAAGCACAGATACGCAGTATTTT
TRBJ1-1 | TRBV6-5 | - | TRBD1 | CASSFQTGTGTEAFF | TGTGCCAGCAGTTTCCAGACAGGGACGGGAACTGAAGCTTTCTTT
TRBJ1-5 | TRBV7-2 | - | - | CASSLTGSGSNQPQHF | TGTGCCAGCAGCCTCACAGGGAGCGGAAGCAATCAGCCCCAGCATTTT
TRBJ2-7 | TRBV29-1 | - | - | CSVEVLYEQYF | TGCAGCGTTGAAGTCCTATACGAGCAGTACTTC
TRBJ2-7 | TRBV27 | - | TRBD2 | CASSQFSGNLKQYF | TGTGCCAGCAGTCAATTTAGCGGGAACCTTAAGCAGTACTTC
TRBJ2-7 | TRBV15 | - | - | CATSKLPYEQYF | TGTGCCACTTCTAAACTTCCCTACGAGCAGTACTTC
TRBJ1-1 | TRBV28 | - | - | CASSFGGFGNTEAFF | TGTGCCAGCAGTTTTGGAGGGTTTGGGAACACTGAAGCTTTCTTT
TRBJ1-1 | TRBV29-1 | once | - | CSVEDPGIDTEAFF | TGCAGCGTTGAAGATCCTGGGATCGACACTGAAGCTTTCTTT
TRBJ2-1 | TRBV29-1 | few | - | CSVERYNEQFF | TGCAGCGTTGAGAGATACAATGAGCAGTTCTTC
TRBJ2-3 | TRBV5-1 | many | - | CASSRDSANTQYF | TGCGCCAGCAGCAGGGACTCCGCGAATACGCAGTATTTT
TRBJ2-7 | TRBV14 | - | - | CASSPARSYEQYF | TGTGCCAGCAGCCCAGCTCGGTCCTACGAGCAGTACTTC
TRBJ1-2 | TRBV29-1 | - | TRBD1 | CSVVGDRNYGYTF | TGCAGCGTTGTCGGGGACAGGAACTATGGCTACACCTTC
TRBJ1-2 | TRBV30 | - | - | CAVPPKGGYGYTF | TGTGCCGTACCACCGAAGGGAGGCTATGGCTACACCTTC